This paragraph covers one T cell receptor beta chain sequence. This specimen belongs to a study of siplizumab effects on memory and regulatory T cells. Libraries were prepared by immunoSEQ multiplex PCR; TCRdb keeps only in-frame clonotypes and omits some of them. The sample carries 85,000 to 130,000 clones, over 85% recorded once. Per the germline V gene, CDR1 is SGHNT and CDR2 is YENEEA. The CDR3 totals 15 residues. V was pared by 4 bases and J by 3 bases, with 12 bases between. The TCR comes from a human donor in good health. The sequenced sample consisted of Tregs sorted from blood. This sequence joins TRBV11-3 and TRBJ2-2; D is uncertain. For the CDR3, the DNA is TGTGCCAGCAGCTCCGCAGACGCATACACCGGGGAGCTGTTTTTT. Translated: CASSSADAYTGELFF.